The present TCR beta chain was sequenced within a study of T cell responses to AZD1222 COVID-19 vaccine. Looked up from germline, CDR1 is LNHDA and CDR2 is SQIVND (reference sequence). The V gene lost 3 bases and the J gene lost 4 bases, with 15 bases spanning the gap. CDR3 length: 15 residues. Libraries were prepared by immunoSEQ multiplex PCR; TCRdb keeps only in-frame clonotypes and omits some of them. In the table there are roughly 180,000 clones, roughly 92% of which are singletons. The specimen comprised peripheral blood, sampled 28 days after the second AZD1222 dose. The origin of this receptor is an adult who received the AZD1222 COVID-19 vaccine. The chain couples TRBV19 to TRBJ1-1; D may be TRBD1 (5 bases). CDR3 sequence reads: CASSIWGEVSTEAFF. In DNA form, the CDR3 reads TGTGCCAGTAGTATCTGGGGGGAGGTGAGCACTGAAGCTTTCTTT.